This T cell receptor (beta chain) comes out of a study of shared clonotypes between healthy human individuals. Study findings and constraints: It was anticipated that sequencing depth would influence how many clonotypes donors shared.

With respect to this clone: Antigen unknown.

With 1 base clipped from V and 4 bases from J, the junction kept 4 bases outside the gene matches. CDR3 length: 15 amino acids. The unsorted PBMC sample used ten immunoSEQ deep assay plates. TCRdb keeps only in-frame clones here, not all; method: immunoSEQ multiplex PCR. The repertoire holds some 530,000 clones, with approximately 81% as singletons. The chain carries TRBV23-1 and TRBJ1-3; 7 positions agree with TRBD1. TRBV23-1 is sorted into the ORF group, with uncertain function. The sample consisted of PBMCs. The receptor's source is a middle-aged woman in good health. Some clones in this sample may be carry-over from other donors' samples. DNA for the CDR3: TGCGCCAGCAGTCAATTAGGACAGGAGGGAAACACCATATATTTT. This sequence encodes CASSQLGQEGNTIYF.